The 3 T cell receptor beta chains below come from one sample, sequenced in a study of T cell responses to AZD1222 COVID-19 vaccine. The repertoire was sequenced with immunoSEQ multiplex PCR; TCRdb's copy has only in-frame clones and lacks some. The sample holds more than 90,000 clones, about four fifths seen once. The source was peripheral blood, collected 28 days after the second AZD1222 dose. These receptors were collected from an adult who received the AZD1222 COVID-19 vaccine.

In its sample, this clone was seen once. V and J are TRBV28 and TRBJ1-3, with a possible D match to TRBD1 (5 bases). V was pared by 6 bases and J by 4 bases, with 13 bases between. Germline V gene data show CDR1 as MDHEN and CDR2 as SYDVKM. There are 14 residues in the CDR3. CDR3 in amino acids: CASRGWGDGNTIYF. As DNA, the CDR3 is TGTGCCAGCAGGGGGTGGGGCGACGGAAACACCATATATTTT.

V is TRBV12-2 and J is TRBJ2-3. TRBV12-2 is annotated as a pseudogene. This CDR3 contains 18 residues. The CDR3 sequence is CASRLGVRLVWGTDTQYF. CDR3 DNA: TGTGCAAGTCGCTTAGGAGTCCGGCTCGTGTGGGGCACAGATACGCAGTATTTT.

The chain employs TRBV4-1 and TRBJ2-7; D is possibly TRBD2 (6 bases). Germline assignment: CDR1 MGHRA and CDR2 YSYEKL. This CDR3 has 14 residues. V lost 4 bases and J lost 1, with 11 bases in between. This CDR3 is CASSLGLLSYEQYF. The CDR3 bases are TGCGCCAGCAGCCTGGGACTTCTATCCTACGAGCAGTACTTC.